This T cell receptor (beta chain) emerged from a study of shared clonotypes between healthy human individuals. Whole-study context: Sampling drew on donors who were two women and a few men aged 18 to 49. Donors had three CD4 naive, three CD4 memory, two CD8 naive and one CD8 memory plate apiece.

Germline V gives CDR1 SEHNR, CDR2 FQNEAQ (reference sequence). The CDR3 consists of 15 residues. V dropped 7 bases and J dropped 1 base, with 16 bases sitting between them. This clone was observed a handful of times. In the study's own analysis: ImmunoSEQ gave junction-only sequences without quality scores, so filtering differed. Profiled with immunoSEQ multiplex PCR; TCRdb holds only in-frame clones, not every one. V, J and clone size were drawn from that table, and D and trimming were deduced from the DNA. The repertoire consists of over a million clones, with more than 60% occurring once and the leading ten covering roughly 1.5%. Each donor was a Caucasian adult residing in Nashville, Tennessee.

The sequence was obtained from a man aged 18-30 years in good health. The sequenced material came from memory CD4+ T cells sorted from blood. As for subset: CD45RA-negative fraction. This chain uses TRBV7-9 with TRBJ1-1; D unresolved. CDR3 DNA sequence: TGTGCCAGCACCCAAAGCCGCGTAGGGAACACTGAAGCTTTCTTT. This sequence encodes CASTQSRVGNTEAFF.